This TCR beta chain was sequenced for a study of blood T cell repertoires in COVID-19. Study as a whole: The United States, Italy and Spain were the sources of the acute and convalescent COVID-19 samples. T cells, B-cell-depleted T cells, or PBMCs provided the cDNA or gDNA that served as material.

Original data processing: Using reference gene primer amplification, nucleated cell counts were estimated. The protocol was immunoSEQ multiplex PCR, while the TCRdb copy is restricted to in-frame clones and leaves out a portion. V and J calls and clone size are as listed in that table; D and trimming were resolved from the DNA. Of about 190,000 clones listed, about 84% are singletons. CDR3 length equals 15 residues. The germline CDR1 and CDR2 sequences are MNHEY and SVGAGI. Deletions cut 6 bases from V and 6 bases from J, with 15 bases between. The TCR originated in a woman aged 30 to 39 with acute or convalescent COVID-19. J is TRBJ1-6 and V is TRBV6-5; no clear D. Source material: peripheral blood. The CDR3 spells CASRPSGGPNSPLHF. CDR3 nucleotides: TGTGCCAGCAGGCCGTCGGGAGGGCCTAATTCACCCCTCCACTTT.